This T cell receptor (beta chain) comes out of a study of human T cells and chemical hapten exposure. Looking at the study overall: While the approximately 24-week study was under way, patients received diphenylcyclopropenone on the scalp every week.

Time point of the sample: patch test 1, 2 weeks after DPC sensitization. The treatment: therapeutic diphenylcyclopropenone sensitization with weekly scalp DPC. Unfractionated whole blood was the source from which total RNA was extracted. Unique molecular identifiers were linked by the library to individual cDNA molecules. TCRdb passed the RACE reads through MiXCR, listing each CDR3 protein once. The table includes 180,000 or so distinct CDR3 sequences, 13% to 15% detected once. The study, taken as a whole, reports: Sensitizing to DPC left TCRs with a frequency above 1 in 1000 unaltered.

The CDR3 runs to 13 residues. Germline values: CDR1 MDHEN, CDR2 SYDVKM. This clonotype appeared many times. What it recognizes is unknown. The chain joins TRBV28 to TRBJ1-6; a weak D match, TRBD1 (6 bases). The source of this sequence is a woman aged 30 to 39 with alopecia areata. Some clones in this sample may be carry-over from other donors' samples. The sequencing used whole blood, collected in connection with sensitization to the hapten diphenylcyclopropenone (DPC). In DNA, the CDR3 is TGTGGCACCGCCATTGGGACAAAGGATCCCCTCCACTTT. As protein: CGTAIGTKDPLHF.